This T cell receptor beta chain was profiled in a study of cytomegalovirus exposure and HLA in healthy donors. Turning to this clone: The same CDR3 is also encoded by other DNA sequences in this sample.

A multiplex PCR was run with 60 Vbeta primers and 13 Jbeta primers. Authors' processing steps: A later analysis counted 70 million to 85 million unique TCR beta chains, about 11 million shared. Produced via immunoSEQ multiplex PCR; TCRdb's table is partial and in-frame only. For V, J and clone size, that table is used; D and trimming come from the DNA. The sample yields approximately 150,000 clones, roughly 80% seen once. J gave up 3 bases and V 4 bases, and 0 bases lay outside the gene matches. This CDR3 is 13 amino acids long. Germline CDR1 reads SGHTA; CDR2 reads FQGTGA. This chain connects TRBV7-3 to TRBJ1-1; 9 nucleotides match TRBD1. The TCR comes from a man aged 18 to 30 in good health and CMV-seropositive. The sample taken for sequencing was PBMCs. CDR3 in DNA: TGTGCCAGCAGCTGGACAGGGGACACTGAAGCTTTCTTT. The encoded protein is CASSWTGDTEAFF. The full variable domain, rest sourced from reference TRBV7-3 and TRBJ1-1, is GAGVSQTPSNKVTEKGKYVELRCDPISGHTALYWYRQSLGQGPEFLIYFQGTGAADDSGLPNDRFFAVRPEGSVSTLKIQRTERGDSAVYLCASSWTGDTEAFFGQGTRLTVV.